One sample yielded the 10 T cell receptor beta chains listed below, sequenced in a study of radiotherapy plus CTLA-4 blockade in lung cancer. Data came from immunoSEQ multiplex PCR; TCRdb stores just in-frame clones and leaves some out. The table lists 40,000 to 45,000 clones, 60% to 80% of them singletons, with around a tenth in the top ten. Sequenced here: peripheral blood, sampled from a patient treated with radiotherapy plus ipilimumab. The receptors shown here come from a human donor with non-small cell lung cancer who had stable disease on radiotherapy plus ipilimumab.

The chain carries TRBV18 and TRBJ2-7; D is perhaps TRBD2 (6 bases). CDR1 is KGHSH, CDR2 LQKENI, per germline. V lost 2 bases and J lost 5, with 13 bases in between. The CDR3 runs 14 residues. In DNA form, the CDR3 reads TGTGCCAGCTCACCAACATTGGGAGGCGACGAGCAGTACTTC. Its translation: CASSPTLGGDEQYF.

The chain employs TRBV15 and TRBJ1-2; 9 bases align to TRBD1. Germline V gene lookup returns CDR1 LNHNV and CDR2 YYDKDF (reference sequence). J was trimmed by 7 bases and V by 3 bases; bases with no gene match: 18. This CDR3 has 18 amino acids. This chain's CDR3 is CATSSVTWTGARWGGYTF. CDR3 sequence (DNA): TGTGCCACCAGCAGCGTTACGTGGACAGGGGCCCGGTGGGGTGGCTACACCTTC.

This clone was counted once. The chain recombines TRBV2 with TRBJ1-3; the D gene is possibly TRBD1 (6 bases). CDR3 length: 15 residues. V was clipped by 5 bases and J by 0 bases, with 11 bases between them. CDR1 is SNHLY and CDR2 is FYNNEI in the germline V gene. CDR3 region: CASSPQGLSGNTIYF. CDR3 DNA: TGTGCCAGCAGTCCACAGGGCCTCTCTGGAAACACCATATATTTT.

The chain is built from TRBV18 and TRBJ1-1; D remains unclear. Per germline, CDR1 KGHSH and CDR2 LQKENI. CDR3 length: 14 residues. V was cut by 3 bases and J by 5 bases, with 13 bases left in between. DNA for the CDR3: TGTGCCAGCTCACCGTTACGGGAACGAACTGAAGCTTTCTTT. This sequence encodes CASSPLRERTEAFF.

The chain has TRBV6-6 and TRBJ1-3; no clear D gene. CDR1 and CDR2 from the germline V gene are MNHNY and SVGAGI (reference sequence). V was clipped by 5 bases and J by 1 base, with 9 bases between them. This CDR3 has 14 residues. CDR3 nucleotide sequence: TGTGCCAGCAGTAGCGGTCGGTCTGGAAACACCATATATTTT. This translates into CASSSGRSGNTIYF.

The chain joins TRBV5-1 to TRBJ1-4; 7 bases match TRBD1. Germline V gene lookup returns CDR1 SGHRS and CDR2 YFSETQ. Germline trimming cut 2 bases from V and 1 base from J; bases unmatched to any gene: 2. This CDR3 is 15 amino acids long. The CDR3 is CASSFQGVTNEKLFF. As DNA, the CDR3 is TGCGCCAGCAGCTTCCAGGGGGTAACTAATGAAAAACTGTTTTTT.

The CDR3 is CASSLEGPTDQGGAFF. DNA of the CDR3: TGCGCCAGCAGCCTCGAGGGACCCACAGATCAAGGGGGAGCTTTCTTT. The chain combines TRBV5-1 with TRBJ1-1, with D possibly being TRBD1 (6 bases). The germline V and J ends were trimmed by 4 bases and 10 bases, with 26 bases remaining between them. The germline gives CDR1 SGHRS, CDR2 YFSETQ. This CDR3 region has 16 residues.

The genes are TRBV11-2 and TRBJ1-6; TRBD1 aligns across 8 bases. Germline V gene sequence: CDR1 SGHAT, CDR2 FQNNGV. J was trimmed by 1 base and V by 6 bases; bases with no gene match: 11. This CDR3 comprises 18 residues. For the CDR3, the DNA is TGTGCCAGCAGTCATAGGACAGGGCTCGGTTCCTATAATTCACCCCTCCACTTT. This translates into CASSHRTGLGSYNSPLHF.

This clone has only a few counts. The chain couples TRBV6-1 to TRBJ2-3; no clear D. The CDR3 length is 14 residues. Germline loops: CDR1 MNHNS, CDR2 SASEGT. Trimming took 6 bases from V and 2 from J, leaving 12 bases between them. CDR3 nucleotides: TGTGCCAGCAGGTTCAGGTCGCCCACAGATACGCAGTATTTT. As protein: CASRFRSPTDTQYF.

This chain links TRBV2 with TRBJ1-2; D uncertain. This CDR3 is built from 13 residues. V was trimmed by 7 bases and J by 4 bases, leaving 13 bases between them. CDR1 SNHLY and CDR2 FYNNEI come from the germline V gene. In DNA, the CDR3 is TGTGCCAGCACGCGCTTGGTCCGCTATGGCTACACCTTC. Its translation: CASTRLVRYGYTF.